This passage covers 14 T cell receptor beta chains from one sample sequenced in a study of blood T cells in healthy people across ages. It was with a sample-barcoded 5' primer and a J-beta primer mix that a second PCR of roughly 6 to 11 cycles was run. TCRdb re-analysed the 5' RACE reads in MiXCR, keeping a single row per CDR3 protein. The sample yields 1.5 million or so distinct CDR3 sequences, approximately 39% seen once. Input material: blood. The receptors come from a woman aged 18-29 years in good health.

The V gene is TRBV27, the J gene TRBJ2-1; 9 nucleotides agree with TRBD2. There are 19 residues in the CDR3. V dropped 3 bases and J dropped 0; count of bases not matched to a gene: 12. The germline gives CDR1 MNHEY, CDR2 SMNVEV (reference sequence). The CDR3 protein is CASSLLRLADFSSYNEQFF. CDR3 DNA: TGTGCCAGCAGTTTGCTTAGACTAGCGGATTTTAGCTCCTACAATGAGCAGTTCTTC.

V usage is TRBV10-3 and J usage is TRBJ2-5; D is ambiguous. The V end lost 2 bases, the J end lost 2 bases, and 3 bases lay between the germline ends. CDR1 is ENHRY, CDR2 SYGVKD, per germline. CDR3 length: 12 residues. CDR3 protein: CAISEEQETQYF. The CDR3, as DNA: TGTGCCATCAGTGAGGAGCAAGAGACCCAGTACTTC.

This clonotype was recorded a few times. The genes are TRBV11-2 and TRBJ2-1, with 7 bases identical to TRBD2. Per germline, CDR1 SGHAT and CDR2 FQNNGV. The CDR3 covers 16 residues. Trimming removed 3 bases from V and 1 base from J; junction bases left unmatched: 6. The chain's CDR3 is CASSLELAKSYNEQFF. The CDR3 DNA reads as TGTGCCAGCAGCTTGGAACTAGCGAAATCCTACAATGAGCAGTTCTTC.

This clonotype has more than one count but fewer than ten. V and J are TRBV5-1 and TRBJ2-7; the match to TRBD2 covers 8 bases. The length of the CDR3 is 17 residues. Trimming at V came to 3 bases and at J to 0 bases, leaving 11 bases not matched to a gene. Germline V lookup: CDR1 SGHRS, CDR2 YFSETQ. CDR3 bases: TGCGCCAGCAGCTGGAGAGCCGGGACTAGTATCTCCTACGAGCAGTACTTC. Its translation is CASSWRAGTSISYEQYF.

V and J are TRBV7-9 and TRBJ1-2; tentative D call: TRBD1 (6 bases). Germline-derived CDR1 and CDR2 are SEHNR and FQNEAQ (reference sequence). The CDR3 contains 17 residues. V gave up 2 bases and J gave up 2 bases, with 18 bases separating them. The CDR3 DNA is TGTGCCAGCAGCTTATGGGTGAATCGGGACACGAACTATGGCTACACCTTC. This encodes CASSLWVNRDTNYGYTF.

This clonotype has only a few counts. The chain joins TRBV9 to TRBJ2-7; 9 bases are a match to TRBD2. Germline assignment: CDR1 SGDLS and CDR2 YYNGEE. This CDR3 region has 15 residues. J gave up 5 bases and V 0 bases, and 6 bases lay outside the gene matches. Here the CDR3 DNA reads TGTGCCAGCAGCGTAGTTGCGGGAGGGATGGACGAGCAGTACTTC. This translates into CASSVVAGGMDEQYF.

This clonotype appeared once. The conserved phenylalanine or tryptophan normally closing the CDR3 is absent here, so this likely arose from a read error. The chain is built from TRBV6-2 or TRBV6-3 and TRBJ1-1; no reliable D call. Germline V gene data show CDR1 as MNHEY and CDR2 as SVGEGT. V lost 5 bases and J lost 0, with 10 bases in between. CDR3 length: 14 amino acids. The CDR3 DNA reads TGTGCCAGCAGTGGACCAACCTTGAACACTGAAGCTTTCTTA. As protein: CASSGPTLNTEAFL.

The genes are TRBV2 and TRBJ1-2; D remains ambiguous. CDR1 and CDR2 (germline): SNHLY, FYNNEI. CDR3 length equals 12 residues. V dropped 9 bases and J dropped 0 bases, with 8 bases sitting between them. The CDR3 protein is CASGPANYGYTF. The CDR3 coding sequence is TGTGCCAGTGGGCCCGCTAACTATGGCTACACCTTC.

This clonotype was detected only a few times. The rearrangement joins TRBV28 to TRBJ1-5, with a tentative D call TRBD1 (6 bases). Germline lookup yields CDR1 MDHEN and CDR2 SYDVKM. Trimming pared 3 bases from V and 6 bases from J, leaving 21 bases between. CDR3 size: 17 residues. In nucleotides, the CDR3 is TGTGCCAGCAGTTTTTCCCGACTCGACAGGTCTGGTCAGCCCCAGCATTTT. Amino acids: CASSFSRLDRSGQPQHF.

The CDR3 nucleotides read TGCAGTGCATCGACAGGGACGGCTAGGTACGAGCAGTACTTC. Translation gives CSASTGTARYEQYF. This chain uses TRBV20-1 with TRBJ2-7, with 7 bases matching TRBD1. The CDR3 is 14 residues long. J gave up 4 bases and V 6 bases, and 12 bases lay outside the gene matches. From germline, CDR1 is DFQATT and CDR2 SNEGSKA (reference sequence).

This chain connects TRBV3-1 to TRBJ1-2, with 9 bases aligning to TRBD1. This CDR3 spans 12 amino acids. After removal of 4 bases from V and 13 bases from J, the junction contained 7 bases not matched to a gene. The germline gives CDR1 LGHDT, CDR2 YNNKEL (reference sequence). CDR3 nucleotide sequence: TGTGCCAGCAGCCCCCGGGACAGGGCTTTCACCTTC. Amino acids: CASSPRDRAFTF.

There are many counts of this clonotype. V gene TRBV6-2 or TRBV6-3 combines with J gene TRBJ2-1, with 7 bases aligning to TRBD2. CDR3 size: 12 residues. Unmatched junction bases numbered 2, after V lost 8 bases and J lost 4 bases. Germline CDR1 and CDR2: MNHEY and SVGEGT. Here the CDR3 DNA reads TGTGCCAGCGGGCGGGGGTACAATGAGCAGTTCTTC. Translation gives CASGRGYNEQFF.

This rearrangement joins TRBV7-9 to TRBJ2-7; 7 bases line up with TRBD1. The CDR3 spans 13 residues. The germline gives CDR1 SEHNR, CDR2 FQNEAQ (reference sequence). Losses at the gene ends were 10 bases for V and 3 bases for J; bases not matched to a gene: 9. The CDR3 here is CATNEGGGYEQYF. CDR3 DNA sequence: TGTGCCACCAACGAAGGGGGCGGCTACGAGCAGTACTTC. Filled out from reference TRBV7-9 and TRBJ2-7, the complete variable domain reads DTGVSQNPRHKITKRGQNVTFRCDPISEHNRLYWYRQTLGQGPEFLTYFQNEAQLEKSRLLSDRFSAERPKGSFSTLEIQRTEQGDSAMYLCATNEGGGYEQYFGPGTRLTVT.

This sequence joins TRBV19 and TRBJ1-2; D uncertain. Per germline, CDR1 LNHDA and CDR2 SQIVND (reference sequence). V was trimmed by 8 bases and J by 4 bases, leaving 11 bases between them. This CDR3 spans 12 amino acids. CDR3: CASASGGYGYTF. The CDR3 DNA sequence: TGTGCCAGTGCTTCCGGCGGCTATGGCTACACCTTC. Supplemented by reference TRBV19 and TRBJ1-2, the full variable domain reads DGGITQSPKYLFRKEGQNVTLSCEQNLNHDAMYWYRQDPGQGLRLIYYSQIVNDFQKGDIAEGYSVSREKKESFPLTVTSAQKNPTAFYLCASASGGYGYTFGSGTRLTVV.